This T cell receptor beta chain was obtained from a study of blood T cell repertoires in COVID-19. The V segment lost 1 base and the J segment 2 bases; nucleotides outside the gene matches: 6. Germline lookup yields CDR1 SGHKS and CDR2 YYEKEE (reference sequence). This CDR3 region has 16 residues. Original handling: Cell counts per sample came from amplifying reference gene primers. Libraries were prepared by immunoSEQ multiplex PCR; TCRdb keeps only in-frame clonotypes and omits some of them. The D gene and trimming were derived from the DNA, and the V and J assignments and clone size from that table. The table records some 46,000 clones, approximately 85% of them present only once.

The sequencing sample was made of peripheral blood. This receptor was obtained from a woman aged 80 or over with COVID-19, enrolled during active disease. The chain employs TRBV5-5 and TRBJ2-1; 7 bases match TRBD1. This chain's CDR3 is CASSLHPQGAYNEQFF. The CDR3 nucleotides read TGTGCCAGCAGCTTGCATCCCCAGGGGGCCTACAATGAGCAGTTCTTC.